This is a list of T cell receptor beta chains from one sample in a study of T cell clones after liver transplantation. Repertoires were generated with immunoSEQ multiplex PCR, while TCRdb's copy carries only in-frame clones and drops some. Altogether roughly 120,000 clones are present, about nine tenths being singletons, with the ten largest covering more than 0.8%. This specimen consisted of CD4+ T cells from blood, obtained 12 months after liver transplant. Source of these receptors: a human patient who received a liver transplant. The graft donor may account for some of the T cells. Both conserved end residues are part of each CDR3. A D gene is named only where the DNA matches it firmly. The size entry is marked missing in some rows and otherwise reads once, few, many or a size class.

TRBJ2-7	-	TRBD1	TRBV30	TGTGCCTGGAGTTCGGGACAGGGCTCTTACGAGCAGTACTTC	CAWSSGQGSYEQYF
TRBJ1-5	-	-	TRBV28	TGTGCCAGCAGAGACAGTCCCCAGCCCCAGCATTTT	CASRDSPQPQHF
TRBJ1-2	-	TRBD1	TRBV29-1	TGCAGCGTGGAACAGGGGACCTATGGCTACACCTTC	CSVEQGTYGYTF
TRBJ2-2	-	-	TRBV10-2	TGCGCCAGCATAGCCGGGTCTCCGGCCGGGGAGCTGTTTTTT	CASIAGSPAGELFF
TRBJ2-5	-	-	TRBV18	TGTGCCAGCTCACCGCCGCAGGGTCAAGAGACCCAGTACTTC	CASSPPQGQETQYF
TRBJ1-2	-	TRBD1	TRBV6-1	TGTGCCAGCAGTGAAGTGGGACAGGGAACGGGTGGCTACACCTTC	CASSEVGQGTGGYTF
TRBJ2-2	-	-	TRBV5-1	TGCGCCAGCAGCTCCTCTACCACCACCGGGGAGCTGTTTTTT	CASSSSTTTGELFF
TRBJ2-2	-	-	TRBV5-1	TGCGCCAGCAGCTTTGGAGAAAACACCGGGGAGCTGTTTTTT	CASSFGENTGELFF
TRBJ1-3	-	-	TRBV9	TGTGCCAGCAGCGTAGGGCTTAGCTCTGGAAACACCATATATTTT	CASSVGLSSGNTIYF
TRBJ2-3	-	-	TRBV5-4	TGTGCCAGCAGCTTGGATCAGGGGAGAACAGATACGCAGTATTTT	CASSLDQGRTDTQYF
TRBJ2-5	-	TRBD1	TRBV5-4	TGTGCCAGCAGCCCGGGACAGTTGGAGACCCAGTACTTC	CASSPGQLETQYF
TRBJ2-4	-	TRBD2	TRBV28	TGTGCCACCCTAGCGGGAGGAGCCAAAAACATTCAGTACTTC	CATLAGGAKNIQYF
TRBJ1-1	-	-	TRBV19	TGTGCCAGTAATGCAGGGCGATTGGAAAAGACTGAAGCTTTCTTT	CASNAGRLEKTEAFF
TRBJ2-7	-	-	TRBV6-6	TGTGCCAGCAGTTACTCGATTGCGGGTTACGAGCAGTACTTC	CASSYSIAGYEQYF
TRBJ1-2	once	TRBD1	TRBV29-1	TGCAGCGCTGGACAGGGGCAACGGGGCTACACCTTC	CSAGQGQRGYTF
TRBJ2-3	-	-	TRBV19	TGTGCCAGTAGTACCGACAGAGACATTGCAGATACGCAGTATTTT	CASSTDRDIADTQYF
TRBJ2-2	-	TRBD2	TRBV5-1	TGCGCCAGCAGCTCCCCCCCCGGGACTACCTCCACCGGGGAGCTGTTTTTT	CASSSPPGTTSTGELFF
TRBJ2-2	-	-	TRBV7-9	TGTGCCAGCAGCTTAGGGGTTGGGGACACCGGGGAGCTGTTTTTT	CASSLGVGDTGELFF
TRBJ2-2	-	-	TRBV7-9	TGTGCCAGCAGCTTAAGCGGGAACACCGGGGAGCTGTTTTTT	CASSLSGNTGELFF
TRBJ1-5	-	-	TRBV9	TGTGCCAGCAGCGTAGCAGGCAATCAGCCCCAGCATTTT	CASSVAGNQPQHF
TRBJ2-5	-	TRBD2	TRBV6-1	TGTGCCAGCAGCGGACTAGCGGGAAGCCAAGAGACCCAGTACTTC	CASSGLAGSQETQYF
TRBJ2-7	once	-	TRBV9	TGTGCCAGCAGCCCTTATGATATGGGGGGCGTTATTACCTACGAGCAGTACTTC	CASSPYDMGGVITYEQYF